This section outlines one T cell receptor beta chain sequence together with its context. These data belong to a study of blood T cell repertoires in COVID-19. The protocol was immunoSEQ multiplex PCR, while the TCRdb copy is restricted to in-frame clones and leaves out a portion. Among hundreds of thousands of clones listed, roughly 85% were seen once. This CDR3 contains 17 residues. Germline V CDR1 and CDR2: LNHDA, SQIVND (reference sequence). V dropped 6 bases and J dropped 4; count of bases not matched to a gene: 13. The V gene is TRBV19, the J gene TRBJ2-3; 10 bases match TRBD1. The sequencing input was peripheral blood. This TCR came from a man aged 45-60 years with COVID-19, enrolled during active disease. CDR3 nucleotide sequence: TGTGCCAGTAGCAACCCGGGACAGGGGATAGGTGCAGATACGCAGTATTTT. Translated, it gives CASSNPGQGIGADTQYF.